The next 28 T cell receptor beta chains were all read from a single sample in a study of blood T cell repertoires in COVID-19. TCRdb's table, derived via immunoSEQ multiplex PCR, lists solely in-frame clones and lacks some. The repertoire has about 280,000 clones, around 85% of them found once; the top ten carry roughly 2.7%. Source material: PBMCs or T cells enriched from blood (not recorded which). The receptors shown here come from a woman between 50 and 59 years old who had recovered from COVID-19.

The chain links TRBV3-1 (or the pseudogene TRBV3-2) to TRBJ1-5; the match to TRBD1 covers 8 bases. The CDR3 length is 14 residues. In germline, CDR1 is LGHDT, CDR2 YNNKEL (reference sequence). V lost 2 bases, J lost 7 bases, and 4 bases stayed unmatched. The CDR3 reads CASSQSGGVQPQHF. As DNA, the CDR3 is TGTGCCAGCAGCCAATCAGGGGGCGTCCAGCCCCAGCATTTT.

Concerning this clone: Other DNA sequences of this sample code for an identical CDR3. The genes are TRBV10-3 and TRBJ1-5, with D unresolved. The germline V and J ends were trimmed by 0 bases and 3 bases, with 3 bases remaining between them. The germline CDR1 and CDR2 sequences are ENHRY and SYGVKD. The CDR3 is 13 residues long. The CDR3 nucleotides are TGTGCCATCAGTGAGTCCATCAATCAGCCCCAGCATTTT. Translation: CAISESINQPQHF.

The sample holds one count of this clone. This chain uses TRBV21-1 with TRBJ2-7; the table's TRBD2 call for D was not verified on the DNA. TRBV21-1 is a known pseudogene. This CDR3 region has 11 residues. This CDR3 reads CASSKAYREYF. As DNA, the CDR3 is TGTGCCAGCAGCAAAGCATATCGGGAATACTTC.

This chain links TRBV28 with TRBJ2-3; 11 bases line up with TRBD2. CDR1 is MDHEN, CDR2 SYDVKM, per germline. V gave up 2 bases and J gave up 4 bases; unmatched junction bases: 11. The CDR3 is 18 residues long. The CDR3 DNA is TGTGCCAGCAGTTTACGAAGTCGGGTTAGCGGGGGGGCAGATACGCAGTATTTT. Protein product: CASSLRSRVSGGADTQYF.

The J gene is TRBJ2-3, the V gene TRBV9, with 10 bases matching TRBD1. The CDR3 contains 16 residues. The V gene end was trimmed by 3 bases and the J gene end by 2 bases; junction bases not matched to a gene: 6. Per germline, CDR1 SGDLS and CDR2 YYNGEE. CDR3: CASSARTGGPTDTQYF. In DNA, the CDR3 is TGTGCCAGCAGCGCTCGGACAGGGGGGCCCACAGATACGCAGTATTTT.

In DNA, the CDR3 is TGCAGTGCGGCTGGGAACACTGAAGCTTTCTTT. It is translated as CSAAGNTEAFF. The chain has TRBV20-1 and TRBJ1-1; D uncertain. Germline-derived CDR1 and CDR2 are DFQATT and SNEGSKA (reference sequence). Trimming pared 6 bases from V and 1 base from J, leaving 6 bases between. CDR3 length equals 11 residues.

J is TRBJ2-1 and V is TRBV7-8; D is possibly TRBD1 (7 bases). Germline-derived CDR1 and CDR2 are SGHVS and FQNEAQ. The CDR3 consists of 18 residues. The V gene lost 0 bases and the J gene lost 2 bases, with 17 bases spanning the gap. CDR3 sequence (DNA): TGTGCCAGCAGCTTAGCTGTTGGAGGGACAGTGACCTACAATGAGCAGTTCTTC. It yields the protein CASSLAVGGTVTYNEQFF.

This chain links TRBV18 with TRBJ1-4, with 9 bases fitting TRBD1. Germline-derived CDR1 and CDR2 are KGHSH and LQKENI. The junction had 5 bases not matched to a gene; V was cut back by 3 bases and J by 6 bases. The CDR3 sequence is 15 residues long. The CDR3 loop reads CASSPETGGDEKLFF. The CDR3 nucleotides read TGTGCCAGCTCACCCGAGACAGGGGGAGATGAAAAACTGTTTTTT.

The chain links TRBV7-6 to TRBJ1-2, with D maybe TRBD1 (6 bases). Deletions cut 5 bases from V and 4 bases from J, with 20 bases between. The CDR3 spans 16 residues. Germline V gene data show CDR1 as SGHVS and CDR2 as FNYEAQ. The CDR3 DNA reads as TGTGCCAGCAGCCCGGAGCCTGGACAGCCCAGCTATGGCTACACCTTC. It specifies CASSPEPGQPSYGYTF.

V gene TRBV5-8 combines with J gene TRBJ2-2, with TRBD2 identical over 7 bases. V was clipped by 1 base and J by 4 bases; unmatched bases: 7. CDR1 is SGHTS and CDR2 is YDEGEE in the germline V gene. The CDR3 is 16 residues long. The CDR3 sequence: CASSLLTSHFTGELFF. Here the CDR3 DNA reads TGTGCCAGCAGCTTGTTGACTAGCCATTTCACCGGGGAGCTGTTTTTT.

The chain employs TRBV9 and TRBJ2-7; D might be TRBD1 (5 bases). Per germline, CDR1 SGDLS and CDR2 YYNGEE. CDR3 length: 14 amino acids. Trimming shortened V by 4 bases and J by 2 bases, and 13 bases separated the two germline ends. The CDR3 coding sequence is TGTGCCAGCAGCTATGACAGTAAACCCTACGAGCAGTACTTC. Encoded protein: CASSYDSKPYEQYF.

The rearrangement joins TRBV6-5 to TRBJ1-6, with D uncertain. Trimming pared 6 bases from V and 3 bases from J, leaving 6 bases between. CDR1 is MNHEY and CDR2 is SVGAGI in the germline V gene. CDR3 length: 13 amino acids. CDR3 loop: CASRQNYNSPLHF. In nucleotides, the CDR3 is TGTGCCAGCAGGCAGAACTATAATTCACCCCTCCACTTT.

This rearrangement joins TRBV3-1 (or the pseudogene TRBV3-2) to TRBJ1-1, with TRBD1 identical over 8 bases. This CDR3 is 13 amino acids long. Germline V gene lookup returns CDR1 LGHDT and CDR2 YNNKEL (reference sequence). Germline trimming cut 1 base from V and 8 bases from J; bases unmatched to any gene: 3. In nucleotides, the CDR3 is TGTGCCAGCAGCCAAGCGGACAGGGCAGAAGCTTTCTTT. Translated, it gives CASSQADRAEAFF.

This clone was observed a handful of times. The V and J genes are TRBV28 and TRBJ1-2, with D uncertain. This CDR3 has 13 amino acids. Trimming shortened V by 5 bases and J by 7 bases, and 14 bases separated the two germline ends. In germline, CDR1 is MDHEN, CDR2 SYDVKM. CDR3 sequence reads: CASSPGTFRGYTF. In DNA, the CDR3 is TGTGCCAGCAGTCCGGGTACGTTTCGTGGCTACACCTTC.

The CDR3 spells CASSQGLVSEQYF. CDR3 sequence (DNA): TGCGCCAGCAGCCAGGGGCTTGTATCCGAGCAGTACTTC. The rearrangement joins TRBV5-1 to TRBJ2-7; tentative D call: TRBD1 (6 bases). This CDR3 comprises 13 residues. The V gene's germline CDR1 is SGHRS and CDR2 YFSETQ. V was shortened by 4 bases and J by 6 bases, with 14 bases between the two germline ends. Variable domain in full (rest from reference TRBV5-1 and TRBJ2-7): KAGVTQTPRYLIKTRGQQVTLSCSPISGHRSVSWYQQTPGQGLQFLFEYFSETQRNKGNFPGRFSGRQFSNSRSEMNVSTLELGDSALYLCASSQGLVSEQYFGPGTRLTVT.

This chain's CDR3 is CASSPGTAANIQYF. CDR3 in DNA: TGTGCCAGCAGCCCAGGGACTGCCGCGAACATTCAGTACTTC. V and J are TRBV7-9 and TRBJ2-4; perhaps TRBD2 as D (6 bases). The CDR3 has 14 residues. Germline V gene lookup returns CDR1 SEHNR and CDR2 FQNEAQ (reference sequence). Trimming removed 5 bases from V and 7 bases from J, with 15 bases in between.

The chain links TRBV7-9 to TRBJ2-3; 7 nucleotides agree with TRBD2. V was pared by 0 bases and J by 1 base, with 7 bases of the junction left unmatched. The CDR3 sequence is 17 residues long. Per germline, CDR1 SEHNR and CDR2 FQNEAQ (reference sequence). This CDR3 is CASSLASASGGTDTQYF. The CDR3 nucleotides are TGTGCCAGCAGCTTAGCTTCGGCTAGCGGAGGCACAGATACGCAGTATTTT.

This chain joins TRBV15 and TRBJ1-3; D is possibly TRBD1 (6 bases). The CDR3 loop spans 16 amino acids. V was clipped by 0 bases and J by 2 bases, with 11 bases between them. Germline V lookup: CDR1 LNHNV, CDR2 YYDKDF (reference sequence). In DNA, the CDR3 is TGTGCCACCAGCAGAGACCGGGGGGCAACTGGAAACACCATATATTTT. Translated, it gives CATSRDRGATGNTIYF. The complete variable domain, with remaining parts taken from reference TRBV15 and TRBJ1-3, reads DAMVIQNPRYQVTQFGKPVTLSCSQTLNHNVMYWYQQKSSQAPKLLFHYYDKDFNNEADTPDNFQSRRPNTSFCFLDIRSPGLGDTAMYLCATSRDRGATGNTIYFGEGSWLTVV.

This rearrangement joins TRBV2 to TRBJ1-3, with a weak D call TRBD1 (6 bases). CDR1 is SNHLY, CDR2 FYNNEI, per germline. The germline V and J ends were trimmed by 4 bases and 2 bases, with 9 bases remaining between them. CDR3 length: 14 residues. In DNA, the CDR3 is TGTGCCAGCAGTGTACAGGGAGCTGGAAACACCATATATTTT. The encoded protein is CASSVQGAGNTIYF.

The chain is built from TRBV15 and TRBJ2-2, with a weak D call TRBD1 (5 bases). Looked up from germline, CDR1 is LNHNV and CDR2 is YYDKDF (reference sequence). This CDR3 has 13 amino acids. The V end lost 5 bases, the J end lost 6 bases, and 10 bases lay between the germline ends. The CDR3 coding sequence is TGTGCCACCAGCCTTCAAGGGGCCGGGGAGCTGTTTTTT. This encodes CATSLQGAGELFF.

The J gene is TRBJ1-4, the V gene TRBV4-2, with a possible D match to TRBD1 (6 bases). This CDR3 spans 14 amino acids. V lost 3 bases and J lost 4, with 9 bases in between. CDR1 is LGHNA and CDR2 is YNFKEQ in the germline V gene. In DNA, the CDR3 is TGTGCCAGCAGCCATACAGGGAATAATGAAAAACTGTTTTTT. Its protein product is CASSHTGNNEKLFF.

The J gene is TRBJ1-4, the V gene TRBV30; D perhaps matches TRBD1 (5 bases). The CDR3 runs to 15 residues. V was clipped by 0 bases and J by 5 bases, with 13 bases between them. In germline, CDR1 is GTSNPN, CDR2 SVGIG (reference sequence). In DNA, the CDR3 is TGTGCCTGGAGTGTCGATTTGGGGGGGAATGAAAAACTGTTTTTT. It translates to CAWSVDLGGNEKLFF.

The V and J genes are TRBV18 and TRBJ1-4; D is perhaps TRBD1 (6 bases). CDR1 and CDR2 from the germline V gene are KGHSH and LQKENI. The CDR3 runs to 16 residues. V was clipped by 2 bases and J by 3 bases, with 13 bases between them. CDR3 protein: CASSPDGGLANEKLFF. DNA for the CDR3: TGTGCCAGCTCACCAGACGGGGGGCTGGCTAATGAAAAACTGTTTTTT.

This chain uses TRBV30 with TRBJ1-6, with no clear D. The germline V and J ends were trimmed by 4 bases and 0 bases, with 13 bases remaining between them. Germline CDR1 and CDR2: GTSNPN and SVGIG (reference sequence). The CDR3 is 16 amino acids. CDR3 DNA sequence: TGTGCCTGGAAAGTGTACTCGAGCTCCTATAATTCACCCCTCCACTTT. Its protein is CAWKVYSSSYNSPLHF.

This clone was counted a single time. V gene TRBV3-1 (or the pseudogene TRBV3-2) combines with J gene TRBJ1-1, with D possibly matching TRBD1 (6 bases). This CDR3 has 16 residues. The V and J ends lost 0 bases and 5 bases respectively, with 16 bases between them. The V gene's germline CDR1 is LGHDT and CDR2 YNNKEL (reference sequence). The CDR3 region is CASSQEKRKRGTEAFF. In DNA form, the CDR3 reads TGTGCCAGCAGCCAAGAAAAAAGGAAAAGGGGGACTGAAGCTTTCTTT.

In nucleotides, the CDR3 is TGCGCCAGCAGTCTCAGCGGGACCTACAATGAGCAGTTCTTC. Its protein is CASSLSGTYNEQFF. V is TRBV10-1 and J is TRBJ2-1; 7 nucleotides line up with TRBD2. The CDR3 contains 14 residues. Germline-derived CDR1 and CDR2 are WNHNN and SYGVQD (reference sequence). V dropped 5 bases and J dropped 2; count of bases not matched to a gene: 3.

The CDR3 DNA sequence: TGTGCCAGCACCCACGTGGACAGGGGGTACAATGAGCAGTTCTTC. As protein: CASTHVDRGYNEQFF. This chain connects TRBV6-5 to TRBJ2-1, with 10 positions matching TRBD1. The junction had 7 bases not matched to a gene; V was cut back by 7 bases and J by 4 bases. This CDR3 has 15 residues. CDR1 is MNHEY and CDR2 is SVGAGI in the germline V gene.

This chain uses TRBV19 with TRBJ2-1, with 13 bases matching TRBD2. The CDR3 loop spans 15 amino acids. Looked up from germline, CDR1 is LNHDA and CDR2 is SQIVND (reference sequence). Trimming cost V 5 bases and J 6 bases; bases outside gene matches: 4. The CDR3 is CASSLGTSGTNEQFF. The CDR3 DNA sequence: TGTGCCAGTAGTTTGGGGACTAGCGGGACCAATGAGCAGTTCTTC. Complete variable domain (other parts from reference TRBV19 and TRBJ2-1): DGGITQSPKYLFRKEGQNVTLSCEQNLNHDAMYWYRQDPGQGLRLIYYSQIVNDFQKGDIAEGYSVSREKKESFPLTVTSAQKNPTAFYLCASSLGTSGTNEQFFGPGTRLTVL.